This TCR beta chain was sequenced for a study of regulatory T cells in long-lasting Graves disease. CDR1 and CDR2 from the germline V gene are DFQATT and SNEGSKA (reference sequence). The CDR3 runs to 16 residues. V dropped 4 bases and J dropped 4; count of bases not matched to a gene: 11. This clonotype was counted many times. The antigen remains unidentified. The study, taken as a whole, reports: A greater number of public clonotypes (over 2,500) was shared by persistent patients than by new patients (around 960).

The time point: newly diagnosed GD, antithyroid drugs for less than 3 months. Researchers made the TCR library from RNA that was extracted from PBMCs. The authors built TCR beta libraries using iRepertoire HTBI primers and Arm-PCR of CDR3 regions. TCRdb ran MiXCR on the multiplex PCR reads and lists one entry per CDR3 protein. The repertoire holds roughly 610,000 distinct CDR3 sequences, with approximately 15% as singletons. The same data also contributed to another study, on T cells in Graves' hyperthyroidism and ophthalmopathy.

Source: peripheral blood mononuclear cells (PBMCs), taken at new diagnosis, from a patient treated with antithyroid drugs. This clonotype originated in a woman in her twenties or thirties with Graves disease. V gene TRBV20-1 combines with J gene TRBJ2-7, with 12 bases identical to TRBD1. Written as DNA, the CDR3 is TGCAGTGCTAAGAAAATAGGGACAGGGGGCCAATACGAGCAGTACTTC. Translated: CSAKKIGTGGQYEQYF.